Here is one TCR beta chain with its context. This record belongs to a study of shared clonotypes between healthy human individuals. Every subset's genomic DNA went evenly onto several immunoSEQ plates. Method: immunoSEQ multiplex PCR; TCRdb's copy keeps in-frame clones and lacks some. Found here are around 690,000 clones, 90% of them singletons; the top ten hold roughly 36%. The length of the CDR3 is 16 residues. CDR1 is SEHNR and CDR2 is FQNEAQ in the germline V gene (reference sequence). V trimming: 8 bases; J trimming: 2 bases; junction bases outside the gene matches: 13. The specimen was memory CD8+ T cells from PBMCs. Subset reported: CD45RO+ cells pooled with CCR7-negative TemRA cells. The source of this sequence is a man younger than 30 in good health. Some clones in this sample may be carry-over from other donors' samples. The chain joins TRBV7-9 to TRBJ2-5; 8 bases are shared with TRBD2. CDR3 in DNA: TGTGCCAGCCCCACCAGCGGGGGCGCGGGGCAAGAGACCCAGTACTTC. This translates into CASPTSGGAGQETQYF. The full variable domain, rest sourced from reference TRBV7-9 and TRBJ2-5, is DTGVSQNPRHKITKRGQNVTFRCDPISEHNRLYWYRQTLGQGPEFLTYFQNEAQLEKSRLLSDRFSAERPKGSFSTLEIQRTEQGDSAMYLCASPTSGGAGQETQYFGPGTRLLVL.